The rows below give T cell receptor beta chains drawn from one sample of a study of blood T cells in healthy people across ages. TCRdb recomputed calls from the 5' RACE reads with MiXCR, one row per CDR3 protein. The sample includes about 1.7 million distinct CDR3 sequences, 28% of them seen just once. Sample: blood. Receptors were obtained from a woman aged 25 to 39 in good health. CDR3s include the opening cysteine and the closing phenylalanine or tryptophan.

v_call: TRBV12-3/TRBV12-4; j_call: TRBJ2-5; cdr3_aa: CASSFDWTRETQYF
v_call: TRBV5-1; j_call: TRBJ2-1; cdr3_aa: CASSLDGVASNEQFF
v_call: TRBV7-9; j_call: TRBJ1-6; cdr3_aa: CASVAGERSSYNSPLHF
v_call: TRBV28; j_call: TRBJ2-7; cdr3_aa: CASIPSGTGSYEQYF
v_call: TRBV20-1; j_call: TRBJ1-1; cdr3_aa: CSAFRGFTEAFF
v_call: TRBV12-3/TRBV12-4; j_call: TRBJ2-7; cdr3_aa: CASRQGNEQYF
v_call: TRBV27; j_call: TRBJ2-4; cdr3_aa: CASSPLLAGAVAKNIQYF
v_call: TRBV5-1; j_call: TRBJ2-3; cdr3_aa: CASSLGPGTARPSTDTQYF
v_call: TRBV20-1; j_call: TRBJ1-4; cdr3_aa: CSAIETGGDEKLFF
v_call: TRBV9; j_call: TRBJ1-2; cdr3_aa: CASSVESSGVGYTF
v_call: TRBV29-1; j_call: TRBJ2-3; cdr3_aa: CSTSDSPADTQYF
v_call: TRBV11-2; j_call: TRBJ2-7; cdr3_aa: CASSFVGGLSYEQYF
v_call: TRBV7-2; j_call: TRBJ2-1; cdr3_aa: CASSNGQGEQFF
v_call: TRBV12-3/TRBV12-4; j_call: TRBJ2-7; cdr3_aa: CASSTGLPGDEQYF
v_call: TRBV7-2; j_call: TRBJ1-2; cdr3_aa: CASSPEAGIDYGYTF
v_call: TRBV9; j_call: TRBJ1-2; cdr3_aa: CASSVDRGPSYGYTF
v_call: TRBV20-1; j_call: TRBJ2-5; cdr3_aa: CSGTSDQETQYF
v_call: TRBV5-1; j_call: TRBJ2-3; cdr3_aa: CASSLARESGTQYF
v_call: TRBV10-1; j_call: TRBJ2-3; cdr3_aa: CASSPGTGITSTDTQYF
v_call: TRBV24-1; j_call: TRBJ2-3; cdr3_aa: CATSDPGQGRGTDTQYF
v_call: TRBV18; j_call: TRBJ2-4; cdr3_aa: CASSSSDIQYF
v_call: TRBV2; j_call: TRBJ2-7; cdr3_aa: CATTRERDSHEQYF
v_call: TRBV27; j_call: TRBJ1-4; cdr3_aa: CASSLSGGLLGKLFF
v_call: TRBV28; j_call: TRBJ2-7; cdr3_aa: CASSRPHTLRQYF
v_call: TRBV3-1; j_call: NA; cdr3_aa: CASSQDLGGGGEQYF
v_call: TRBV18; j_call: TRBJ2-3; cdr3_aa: CASSPPNRLAGTDTQYF
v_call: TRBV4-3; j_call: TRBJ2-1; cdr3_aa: CASSQDRIANEQFF
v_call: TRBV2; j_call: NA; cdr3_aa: CAAEQETQYF
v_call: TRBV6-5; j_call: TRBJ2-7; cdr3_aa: CASSPPMGVPFEQYF